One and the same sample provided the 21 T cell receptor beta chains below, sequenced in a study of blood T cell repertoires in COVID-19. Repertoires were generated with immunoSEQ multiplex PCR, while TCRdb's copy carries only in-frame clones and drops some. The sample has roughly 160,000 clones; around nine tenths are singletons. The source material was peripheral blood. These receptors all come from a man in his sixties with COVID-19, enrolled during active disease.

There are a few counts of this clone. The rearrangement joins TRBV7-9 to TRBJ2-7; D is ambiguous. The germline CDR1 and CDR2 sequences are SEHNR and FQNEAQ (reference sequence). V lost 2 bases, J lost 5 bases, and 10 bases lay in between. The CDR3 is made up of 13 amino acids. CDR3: CASSLYLGDEQYF. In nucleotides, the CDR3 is TGTGCCAGCAGCTTATATTTGGGCGACGAGCAGTACTTC.

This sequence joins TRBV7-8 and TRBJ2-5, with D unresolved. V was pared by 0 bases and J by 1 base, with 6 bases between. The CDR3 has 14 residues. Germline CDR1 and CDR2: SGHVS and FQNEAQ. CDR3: CASSLAGGQETQYF. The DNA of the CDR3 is TGTGCCAGCAGCTTAGCCGGCGGCCAAGAGACCCAGTACTTC.

CDR3 nucleotide sequence: TGTGCCAGCAGCCCCGACAGCCTGTATCAGCCCCAGCATTTT. Its translation: CASSPDSLYQPQHF. The chain joins TRBV5-5 to TRBJ1-5; possible D gene TRBD1, 5 bases. V lost 4 bases to trimming and J lost 5 bases, with 13 bases between them. Germline assignment: CDR1 SGHKS and CDR2 YYEKEE (reference sequence). This CDR3 spans 14 amino acids.

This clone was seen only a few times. The CDR3 bases are TGCAGCGTTGAAGATCGGGGCAGGGGGCTAAACTATGGCTACACCTTC. Protein product: CSVEDRGRGLNYGYTF. The chain recombines TRBV29-1 with TRBJ1-2; TRBD1 agrees at 8 bases. This CDR3 has 16 residues. After removal of 0 bases from V and 2 bases from J, the junction contained 8 bases not matched to a gene. CDR1 is SQVTM, CDR2 ANQGSEA, per germline.

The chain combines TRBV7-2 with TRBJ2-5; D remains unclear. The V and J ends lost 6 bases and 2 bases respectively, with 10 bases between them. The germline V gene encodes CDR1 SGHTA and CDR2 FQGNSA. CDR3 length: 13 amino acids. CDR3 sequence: CASRPDLQETQYF. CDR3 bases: TGTGCCAGCAGGCCAGACTTACAAGAGACCCAGTACTTC.

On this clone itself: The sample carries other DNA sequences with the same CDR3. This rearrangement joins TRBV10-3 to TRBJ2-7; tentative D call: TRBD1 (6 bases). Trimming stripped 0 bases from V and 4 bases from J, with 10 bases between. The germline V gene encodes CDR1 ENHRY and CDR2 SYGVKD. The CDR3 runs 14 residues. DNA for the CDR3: TGTGCCATCAGTGAGTCAACAGGGTCGTACGAGCAGTACTTC. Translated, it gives CAISESTGSYEQYF.

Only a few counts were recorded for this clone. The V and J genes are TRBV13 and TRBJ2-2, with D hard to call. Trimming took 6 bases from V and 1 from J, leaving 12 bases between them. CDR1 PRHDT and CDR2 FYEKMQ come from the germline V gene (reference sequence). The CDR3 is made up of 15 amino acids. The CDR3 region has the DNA TGTGCCAGCAGGAGAGAGACGGGGAACACCGGGGAGCTGTTTTTT. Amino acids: CASRRETGNTGELFF.

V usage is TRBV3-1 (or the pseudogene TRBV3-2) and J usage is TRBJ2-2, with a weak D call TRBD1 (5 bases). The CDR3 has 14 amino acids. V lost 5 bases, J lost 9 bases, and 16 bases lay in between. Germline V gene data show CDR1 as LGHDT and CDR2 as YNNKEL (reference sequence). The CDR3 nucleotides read TGTGCCAGCAGCTCAGGGATGTTGGGGCGGGAGCTGTTTTTT. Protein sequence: CASSSGMLGRELFF.

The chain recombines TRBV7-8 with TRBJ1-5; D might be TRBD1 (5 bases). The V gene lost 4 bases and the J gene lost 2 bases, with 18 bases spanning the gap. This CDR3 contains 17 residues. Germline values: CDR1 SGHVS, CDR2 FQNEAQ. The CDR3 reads CASSYLERGIGNQPQHF. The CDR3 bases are TGTGCCAGCAGCTATCTTGAACGGGGGATCGGCAATCAGCCCCAGCATTTT. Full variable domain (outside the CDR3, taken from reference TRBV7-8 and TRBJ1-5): GAGVSQSPRYKVAKRGQDVALRCDPISGHVSLFWYQQALGQGPEFLTYFQNEAQLDKSGLPSDRFFAERPEGSVSTLKIQRTQQEDSAVYLCASSYLERGIGNQPQHFGDGTRLSIL.

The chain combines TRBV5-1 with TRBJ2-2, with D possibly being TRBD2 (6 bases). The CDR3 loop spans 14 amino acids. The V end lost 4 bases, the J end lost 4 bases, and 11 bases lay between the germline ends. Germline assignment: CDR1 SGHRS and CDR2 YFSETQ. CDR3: CASSVGGGTGELFF. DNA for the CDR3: TGCGCCAGCAGCGTGGGGGGAGGCACCGGGGAGCTGTTTTTT.

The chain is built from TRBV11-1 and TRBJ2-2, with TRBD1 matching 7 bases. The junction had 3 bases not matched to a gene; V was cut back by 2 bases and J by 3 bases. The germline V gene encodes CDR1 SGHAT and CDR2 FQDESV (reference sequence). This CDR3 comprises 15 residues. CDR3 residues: CASSLSGGDTGELFF. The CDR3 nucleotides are TGTGCCAGCAGCTTATCAGGGGGTGACACCGGGGAGCTGTTTTTT.

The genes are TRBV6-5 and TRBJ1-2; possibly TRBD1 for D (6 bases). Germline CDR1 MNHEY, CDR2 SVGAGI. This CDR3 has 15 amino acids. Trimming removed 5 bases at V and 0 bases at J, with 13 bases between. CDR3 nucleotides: TGTGCCAGCAGTCCAACAGGGATCTCTAACTATGGCTACACCTTC. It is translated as CASSPTGISNYGYTF.

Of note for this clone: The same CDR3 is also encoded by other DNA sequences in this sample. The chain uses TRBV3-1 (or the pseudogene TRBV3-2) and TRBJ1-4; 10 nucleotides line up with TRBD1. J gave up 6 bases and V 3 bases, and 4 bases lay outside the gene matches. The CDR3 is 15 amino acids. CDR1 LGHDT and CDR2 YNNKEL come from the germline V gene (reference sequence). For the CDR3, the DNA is TGTGCCAGCAGCCAGCGGACAGGGGGGGATGAAAAACTGTTTTTT. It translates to CASSQRTGGDEKLFF.

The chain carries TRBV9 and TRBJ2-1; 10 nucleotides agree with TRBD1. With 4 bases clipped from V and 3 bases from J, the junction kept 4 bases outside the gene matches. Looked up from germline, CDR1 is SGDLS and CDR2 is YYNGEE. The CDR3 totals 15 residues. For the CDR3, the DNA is TGTGCCAGCAGCAGCGGGACAGGGGACTACAATGAGCAGTTCTTC. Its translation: CASSSGTGDYNEQFF.

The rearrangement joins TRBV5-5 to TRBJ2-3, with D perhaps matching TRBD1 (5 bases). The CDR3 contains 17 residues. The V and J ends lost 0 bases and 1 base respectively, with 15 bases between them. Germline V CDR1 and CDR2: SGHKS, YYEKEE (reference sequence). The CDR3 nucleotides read TGTGCCAGCAGCTTGGGGACATCAAGGACCCGCACAGATACGCAGTATTTT. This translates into CASSLGTSRTRTDTQYF.

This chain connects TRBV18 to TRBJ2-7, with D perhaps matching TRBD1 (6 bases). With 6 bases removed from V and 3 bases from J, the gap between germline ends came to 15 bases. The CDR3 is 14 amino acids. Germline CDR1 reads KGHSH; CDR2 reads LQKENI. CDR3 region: CASSPQGSIYEQYF. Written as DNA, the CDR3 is TGTGCCAGCTCCCCCCAGGGGTCTATCTACGAGCAGTACTTC.

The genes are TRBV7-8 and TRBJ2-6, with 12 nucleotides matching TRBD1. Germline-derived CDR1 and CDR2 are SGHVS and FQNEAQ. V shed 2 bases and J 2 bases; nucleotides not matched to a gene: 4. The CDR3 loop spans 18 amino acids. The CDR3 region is CASSLMGQGAAGANVLTF. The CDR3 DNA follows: TGTGCCAGCAGCTTAATGGGACAGGGGGCGGCTGGGGCCAACGTCCTGACTTTC.

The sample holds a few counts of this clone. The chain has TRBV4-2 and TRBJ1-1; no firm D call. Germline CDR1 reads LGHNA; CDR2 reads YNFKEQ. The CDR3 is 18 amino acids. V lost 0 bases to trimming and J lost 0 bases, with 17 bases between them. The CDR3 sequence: CASSQETGIPPVNTEAFF. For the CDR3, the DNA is TGTGCCAGCAGCCAAGAGACGGGAATTCCCCCGGTGAACACTGAAGCTTTCTTT.

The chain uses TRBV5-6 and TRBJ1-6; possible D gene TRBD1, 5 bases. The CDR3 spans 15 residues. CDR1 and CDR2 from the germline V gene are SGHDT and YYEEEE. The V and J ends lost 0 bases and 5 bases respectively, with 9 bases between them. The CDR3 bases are TGTGCCAGCAGCTTGGCCGGGGGGAATAATTCACCCCTCCACTTT. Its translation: CASSLAGGNNSPLHF.

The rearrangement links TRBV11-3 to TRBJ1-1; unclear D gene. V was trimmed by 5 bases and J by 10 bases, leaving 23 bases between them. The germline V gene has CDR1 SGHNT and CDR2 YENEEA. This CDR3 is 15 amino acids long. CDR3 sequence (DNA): TGTGCCAGCAGCCTCGGCCAAGGACGGGGAGAGGGAGCTTTCTTT. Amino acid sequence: CASSLGQGRGEGAFF. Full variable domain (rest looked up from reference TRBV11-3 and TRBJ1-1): EAGVVQSPRYKIIEKKQPVAFWCNPISGHNTLYWYLQNLGQGPELLIRYENEEAVDDSQLPKDRFSAERLKGVDSTLKIQPAELGDSAVYLCASSLGQGRGEGAFFGQGTRLTVV.

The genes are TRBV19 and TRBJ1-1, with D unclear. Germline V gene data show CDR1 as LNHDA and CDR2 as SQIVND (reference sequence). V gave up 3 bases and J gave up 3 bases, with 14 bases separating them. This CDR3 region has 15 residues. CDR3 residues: CASSMAEVVDTEAFF. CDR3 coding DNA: TGTGCCAGTAGTATGGCGGAGGTGGTGGACACTGAAGCTTTCTTT.